The next 18 T cell receptor beta chains were all read from a single sample in a study of OX40 agonist ivuxolimab in advanced cancers. Clones were sequenced by immunoSEQ multiplex PCR, and TCRdb holds only the in-frame ones, with some missing. This sample has about 45,000 clones; about 80% occur once, and the top ten carry approximately 15%. The sample here was CD4+ or CD8+ T cells sorted from blood, taken in a trial of the OX40 agonist ivuxolimab. These receptors originate from an adult with an advanced solid tumor such as melanoma, head and neck, liver or kidney cancer.

The V gene is TRBV19, the J gene TRBJ2-3, with D perhaps assigned TRBD1 or TRBD2 (5 bases each). The germline V gene has CDR1 LNHDA and CDR2 SQIVND (reference sequence). This CDR3 has 14 residues. V lost 7 bases and J 5 bases, leaving 16 bases between the germline ends. CDR3 sequence: CASNLGPGGDTQYF. CDR3 nucleotides: TGTGCCAGTAATCTGGGACCCGGTGGAGATACGCAGTATTTT. Using reference TRBV19 and TRBJ2-3 for the parts outside the CDR3, the full variable domain is DGGITQSPKYLFRKEGQNVTLSCEQNLNHDAMYWYRQDPGQGLRLIYYSQIVNDFQKGDIAEGYSVSREKKESFPLTVTSAQKNPTAFYLCASNLGPGGDTQYFGPGTRLTVL.

This clone was observed a few times. The same CDR3 arises from other DNA sequences in this sample as well. This sequence joins TRBV4-3 and TRBJ2-7, with D maybe TRBD2 (6 bases). V was pared by 0 bases and J by 3 bases, with 12 bases between. CDR1 LGHNA and CDR2 YSLEER come from the germline V gene. There are 15 residues in the CDR3. CDR3 amino acids: CASSQDRGDFYEQYF. The CDR3 coding sequence is TGCGCCAGCAGCCAAGATAGAGGGGACTTCTACGAGCAGTACTTC.

DNA for the CDR3: TGTGCCAGCAGTTCAGAGGTCTTTCCCTACGAGCAGTACTTC. Its protein is CASSSEVFPYEQYF. The rearrangement joins TRBV7-2 to TRBJ2-7, with D uncertain. Per the germline V gene, CDR1 is SGHTA and CDR2 is FQGNSA. This CDR3 comprises 14 residues. V was trimmed by 6 bases and J by 2 bases, leaving 14 bases between them.

The CDR3 loop reads CASSLQGKNDGKLFF. The CDR3 DNA follows: TGTGCCAGCAGCCTACAGGGGAAAAACGATGGAAAACTGTTTTTT. This sequence joins TRBV27 and TRBJ1-4, with TRBD1 matching over 7 bases. Losses at the gene ends were 6 bases for V and 10 bases for J; bases not matched to a gene: 14. Germline values: CDR1 MNHEY, CDR2 SMNVEV (reference sequence). The CDR3 consists of 15 residues.

This clone was counted a single time. CDR3 nucleotide sequence: TGCGCCAGCAGCCAAGCCCGGGTGGGGAACACTGAAGCTTTCTTT. Translated, it gives CASSQARVGNTEAFF. V gene TRBV4-3 combines with J gene TRBJ1-1; D ambiguous. V was clipped by 1 base and J by 1 base, with 10 bases between them. CDR1 is LGHNA, CDR2 YSLEER, per germline. This CDR3 is built from 15 residues.

J is TRBJ1-1 and V is TRBV7-6, with 9 bases that match TRBD1. The V gene end was trimmed by 1 base and the J gene end by 8 bases; junction bases not matched to a gene: 8. The CDR3 extends over 15 amino acids. Germline V gene lookup returns CDR1 SGHVS and CDR2 FNYEAQ. CDR3: CASSLVTGGSYEAFF. The CDR3 bases are TGTGCCAGCAGCTTAGTAACAGGGGGCTCGTACGAAGCTTTCTTT. The variable domain in full, with the rest retrieved from reference TRBV7-6 and TRBJ1-1, is GAGVSQSPRYKVTKRGQDVALRCDPISGHVSLYWYRQALGQGPEFLTYFNYEAQQDKSGLPNDRFSAERPEGSISTLTIQRTEQRDSAMYRCASSLVTGGSYEAFFGQGTRLTVV.

This clone was detected only once. This chain links TRBV9 with TRBJ1-1; D remains unclear. The V gene's germline CDR1 is SGDLS and CDR2 YYNGEE. V was trimmed by 0 bases and J by 0 bases, leaving 12 bases between them. The CDR3 runs 16 residues. The CDR3 spells CASSVGLAALNTEAFF. DNA for the CDR3: TGTGCCAGCAGCGTAGGTTTGGCAGCTTTGAACACTGAAGCTTTCTTT.

The chain is built from TRBV5-6 and TRBJ2-7; TRBD2 matches at 13 bases. The V and J ends lost 2 bases and 11 bases, in that order; junction bases with no gene match: 4. CDR3 length: 13 amino acids. CDR1 and CDR2 (germline): SGHDT, YYEEEE. The CDR3 is CASSLGLAGEKYF. In DNA, the CDR3 is TGTGCCAGCAGCTTAGGACTAGCGGGAGAGAAGTACTTC.

This chain uses TRBV4-1 with TRBJ2-7; D is unclear. The length of the CDR3 is 13 residues. Trimming took off 1 base at V and 0 bases at J, with 4 bases between the two ends. Germline CDR1 and CDR2: MGHRA and YSYEKL. The CDR3 sequence: CASSQGFSYEQYF. As DNA, the CDR3 is TGCGCCAGCAGCCAAGGTTTCTCCTACGAGCAGTACTTC.

This clone appeared once. The chain uses TRBV15 and TRBJ2-1; D gene unclear. Trimming stripped 5 bases from V and 9 bases from J, with 14 bases between. The CDR3 runs to 13 residues. Germline loops: CDR1 LNHNV, CDR2 YYDKDF (reference sequence). The CDR3 loop reads CATSSHPTSEQFF. As DNA, the CDR3 is TGTGCCACCAGCTCTCACCCCACGTCTGAGCAGTTCTTC.

This sequence joins TRBV5-5 and TRBJ2-7; no clear D. Trimming stripped 3 bases from V and 3 bases from J, with 4 bases between. Germline V CDR1 and CDR2: SGHKS, YYEKEE (reference sequence). The CDR3 is 11 residues long. CDR3 loop: CASSSSYEQYF. The CDR3 DNA is TGTGCCAGCAGCTCAAGCTACGAGCAGTACTTC.

The rearrangement links TRBV7-8 to TRBJ2-4, with D tentatively TRBD1 (5 bases). The CDR3 is made up of 15 amino acids. Germline V gene data show CDR1 as SGHVS and CDR2 as FQNEAQ. Trimming took 5 bases from V and 0 from J, leaving 11 bases between them. The CDR3 spells CASSPPGPAKNIQYF. The CDR3 nucleotides are TGTGCCAGCAGCCCCCCAGGGCCAGCCAAAAACATTCAGTACTTC.

The chain recombines TRBV9 with TRBJ2-1; unclear D gene. Trimming shortened V by 0 bases and J by 4 bases, and 11 bases separated the two germline ends. The V gene's germline CDR1 is SGDLS and CDR2 YYNGEE. The CDR3 extends over 15 amino acids. In DNA form, the CDR3 reads TGTGCCAGCAGCGTAGCCTCGGGTCAGTACAATGAGCAGTTCTTC. It specifies CASSVASGQYNEQFF.

The CDR3 here is CASSQVGAYNEQFF. CDR3 nucleotide sequence: TGCGCCAGCAGCCAAGTGGGGGCATACAATGAGCAGTTCTTC. V and J are TRBV4-1 and TRBJ2-1, with D possibly being TRBD1 (6 bases). The V end lost 1 base, the J end lost 4 bases, and 8 bases lay between the germline ends. Germline V CDR1 and CDR2: MGHRA, YSYEKL. The CDR3 runs 14 residues.

CDR3 loop: CTPEGGAFF. CDR3 coding DNA: TGCACCCCGGAGGGGGGAGCTTTCTTT. The V gene is TRBV29-1, the J gene TRBJ1-1; TRBD1 might be the D (6 bases). This CDR3 is 9 amino acids long. Per germline, CDR1 SQVTM and CDR2 ANQGSEA.

By sample share, this clone is medium-sized. The rearrangement links TRBV7-6 to TRBJ2-1; D unresolved. CDR1 is SGHVS, CDR2 FNYEAQ, per germline. V gave up 5 bases and J gave up 7 bases, with 12 bases separating them. The CDR3 is 13 amino acids. The CDR3 sequence is CASSAYPVNEQFF. The DNA of the CDR3 is TGTGCCAGCAGCGCGTACCCCGTTAATGAGCAGTTCTTC.

The CDR3 DNA follows: TGCGCCAGCAGTCAAGGACCGTCGGCGGCTAATTCACCCCTCCACTTT. It specifies CASSQGPSAANSPLHF. V and J are TRBV23-1 and TRBJ1-6; D remains unclear. TRBV23-1 is classed as an ORF, of uncertain function. Trimming pared 2 bases from V and 6 bases from J, leaving 14 bases between. The CDR3 is 16 amino acids.

The chain recombines TRBV5-8 with TRBJ2-5; 7 nucleotides align to TRBD2. The germline V gene encodes CDR1 SGHTS and CDR2 YDEGEE. The V segment lost 0 bases and the J segment 5 bases; nucleotides outside the gene matches: 1. The CDR3 loop spans 13 amino acids. This chain's CDR3 is CASSLVGGETQYF. The CDR3 nucleotides read TGTGCCAGCAGCTTGGTCGGGGGGGAGACCCAGTACTTC.